The 24 T cell receptor beta chains listed next were all sequenced from one sample in a study of cytomegalovirus exposure and HLA in healthy donors. The PCR employed 60 Vbeta primers together with 13 Jbeta primers. Clones were read by immunoSEQ multiplex PCR, and TCRdb kept only the in-frame ones, dropping some. The sample lists about 120,000 clones, roughly 65% occurring once. Sequencing used PBMCs. These receptors were taken from a man aged 40-49 years in good health and CMV-seropositive.

The J gene is TRBJ2-7, the V gene TRBV9, with D possibly TRBD2 on 6 matching bases. Trimming cost V 7 bases and J 0 bases, with 11 bases left between them. CDR1 SGDLS and CDR2 YYNGEE come from the germline V gene. The CDR3 has 13 residues. The CDR3 loop reads CASEDGSSYEQYF. CDR3 DNA: TGTGCCAGCGAGGACGGGAGCTCCTACGAGCAGTACTTC.

V gene TRBV7-2 combines with J gene TRBJ1-2; D might be TRBD1 (6 bases). CDR1 is SGHTA and CDR2 is FQGNSA in the germline V gene. Between the trimmed V and J ends, which lost 1 base and 4 bases, there was a span of 13 bases. The CDR3 contains 15 residues. The CDR3 DNA reads TGTGCCAGCAGCTTAGACGTGGGGGCACGCTATGGCTACACCTTC. Protein product: CASSLDVGARYGYTF.

CDR3 bases: TGTGCCAGCAGCTTTACTAGCGGATTTGTCACCGGGGAGCTGTTTTTT. This sequence encodes CASSFTSGFVTGELFF. The gene calls are TRBV5-4 and TRBJ2-2; TRBD2 aligns across 8 bases. V shed 2 bases, J shed 4 bases, and the junction held 7 bases outside the gene matches. The CDR3 runs to 16 residues. Germline CDR1 and CDR2: SGHNT and YYREEE (reference sequence).

The gene calls are TRBV7-8 and TRBJ2-7; 8 nucleotides agree with TRBD2. The CDR3 totals 14 residues. Per germline, CDR1 SGHVS and CDR2 FQNEAQ. Trimming at V came to 3 bases and at J to 3 bases, leaving 4 bases not matched to a gene. The CDR3 DNA is TGTGCCAGCAGCTTTAGCGGGGCCTTCTACGAGCAGTACTTC. Its protein is CASSFSGAFYEQYF.

The V call is TRBV14, the J call TRBJ1-1; no clear D gene. V lost 1 base, J lost 11 bases, and 14 bases lay in between. CDR3 length: 13 residues. From germline, CDR1 is SGHDN and CDR2 FVKESK. In DNA, the CDR3 is TGTGCCAGCAGCCAAGGGCAGGATGATGGGGCTTTCTTT. Translated, it gives CASSQGQDDGAFF.

The chain employs TRBV2 and TRBJ1-2, with D possibly TRBD1 on 5 matching bases. Trimming stripped 6 bases from V and 6 bases from J, with 20 bases between. CDR1 and CDR2 (germline): SNHLY, FYNNEI. This CDR3 spans 15 amino acids. CDR3 sequence reads: CASRQFGGPRDGYTF. The CDR3 coding sequence is TGTGCCAGCAGGCAATTCGGGGGTCCTCGGGATGGCTACACCTTC.

The V call is TRBV19, the J call TRBJ2-7; TRBD2 matches at 9 bases. Germline CDR1 and CDR2: LNHDA and SQIVND (reference sequence). The CDR3 length is 15 residues. J was trimmed by 6 bases and V by 6 bases; bases with no gene match: 12. The CDR3 DNA reads as TGTGCCAGTAGCAACTACCCGGGACTAGCCGGCGAGCAGTACTTC. This encodes CASSNYPGLAGEQYF.

The rearrangement links TRBV6-1 to TRBJ2-5; perhaps TRBD2 as D (5 bases). This CDR3 is built from 13 residues. CDR1 MNHNS and CDR2 SASEGT come from the germline V gene. The V and J ends lost 6 bases and 5 bases respectively, with 13 bases between them. The CDR3 sequence: CASRRVQDETQYF. The CDR3 nucleotides are TGTGCCAGCAGGAGGGTTCAGGATGAGACCCAGTACTTC.

This clone was detected once. This chain connects TRBV2 to TRBJ1-4; D remains unclear. Per the germline V gene, CDR1 is SNHLY and CDR2 is FYNNEI. V lost 7 bases and J lost 6, with 15 bases in between. The CDR3 contains 14 residues. CDR3 in DNA: TGTGCCAGCATCTCCCTCCACCGAGATGAAAAACTGTTTTTT. Its translation is CASISLHRDEKLFF.

The CDR3 nucleotides are TGCGCCAGCAGAAGTCCCGGGACAGTTTCTAACACTGAAGCTTTCTTT. Translation gives CASRSPGTVSNTEAFF. The chain uses TRBV4-1 and TRBJ1-1; TRBD1 agrees at 7 bases. V trimming: 6 bases; J trimming: 2 bases; junction bases outside the gene matches: 12. The CDR3 has 16 residues. Germline CDR1 is MGHRA and CDR2 is YSYEKL.

This clone was counted between two and nine times. This chain links TRBV6-5 with TRBJ1-1; D is possibly TRBD1 (6 bases). Between the trimmed V and J ends, which lost 0 bases and 4 bases, there was a span of 12 bases. The CDR3 is 15 amino acids. Germline V gene sequence: CDR1 MNHEY, CDR2 SVGAGI. Here the CDR3 DNA reads TGTGCCAGCAGTTACTCGAGGGGGAAGATCACTGAAGCTTTCTTT. Residues: CASSYSRGKITEAFF.

This clone was found a few times. V is TRBV27 and J is TRBJ1-5, with TRBD1 identical over 7 bases. Germline assignment: CDR1 MNHEY and CDR2 SMNVEV (reference sequence). Trimming took 5 bases from V and 2 from J; bases not matched to a gene: 3. This CDR3 region has 14 residues. The CDR3 loop reads CASSKGTGNQPQHF. Here the CDR3 DNA reads TGTGCCAGCAGTAAGGGGACAGGCAATCAGCCCCAGCATTTT.

As concerns this clone: One junction end does not reproduce the germline sequence, and a read error may be involved. The chain combines TRBV7-9 with TRBJ1-1, with D possibly TRBD1 on 6 matching bases. Germline V gene data show CDR1 as SEHNR and CDR2 as FQNEAQ (reference sequence). This CDR3 contains 18 residues. Written as DNA, the CDR3 is TGTTCCAGCAGCTTAGGAAATAACAGGGCTAATTCGTTCACTGAAGCTTTCTTT. Its translation is CSSSLGNNRANSFTEAFF.

The chain has TRBV9 and TRBJ2-3, with 9 bases fitting TRBD2. CDR3 length: 16 residues. V lost 3 bases to trimming and J lost 3 bases; unmatched junction nucleotides: 8. The germline gives CDR1 SGDLS, CDR2 YYNGEE. The CDR3: CASSAVAGAGTDTQYF. DNA for the CDR3: TGTGCCAGCAGCGCGGTAGCGGGAGCGGGTACAGATACGCAGTATTTT.

This chain connects TRBV5-1 to TRBJ2-3; the D gene is possibly TRBD2 (6 bases). CDR3 length: 14 amino acids. V lost 5 bases and J lost 0, with 10 bases in between. The V gene's germline CDR1 is SGHRS and CDR2 YFSETQ. The CDR3 nucleotides are TGCGCCAGCAGGGGGGGTACTAGCACAGATACGCAGTATTTT. Its translation is CASRGGTSTDTQYF.

The chain recombines TRBV19 with TRBJ2-7; tentative D call: TRBD1 (8 bases). CDR3 size: 17 residues. Between the trimmed V and J ends, which lost 6 bases and 5 bases, there was a span of 26 bases. CDR1 and CDR2 (germline): LNHDA, SQIVND (reference sequence). The CDR3 reads CASSPFRGGAGQDEQYF. The CDR3 nucleotides are TGTGCCAGTAGCCCTTTCCGTGGGGGAGCGGGACAGGACGAGCAGTACTTC.

The CDR3 region has the DNA TGTGCCAGCAGCTTGGCCACTAGCGGGAGGACCTACAATGAGCAGTTCTTC. Its translation: CASSLATSGRTYNEQFF. The V call is TRBV5-6, the J call TRBJ2-1; 12 bases are shared with TRBD2. With V trimmed by 0 bases and J by 2 bases, 3 bases remained unmatched. CDR1 is SGHDT, CDR2 YYEEEE, per germline. This CDR3 contains 17 residues.

The genes are TRBV4-1 and TRBJ1-4; D is perhaps TRBD1 (5 bases). CDR3 length: 17 residues. Trimming took 0 bases from V and 2 from J, leaving 13 bases between them. Germline lookup yields CDR1 MGHRA and CDR2 YSYEKL. The CDR3 region is CASSQEQVITTNEKLFF. The DNA of the CDR3 is TGCGCCAGCAGCCAAGAACAGGTTATTACCACTAATGAAAAACTGTTTTTT.

This rearrangement joins TRBV7-9 to TRBJ1-1, with D possibly being TRBD1 (6 bases). This CDR3 comprises 14 residues. The V and J ends lost 4 bases and 4 bases respectively, with 13 bases between them. The germline V gene encodes CDR1 SEHNR and CDR2 FQNEAQ (reference sequence). The chain's CDR3 is CASSSYTGSTEAFF. The CDR3 DNA reads TGTGCCAGCAGCTCCTATACAGGGAGCACTGAAGCTTTCTTT.

The chain combines TRBV27 with TRBJ2-7; D possibly corresponds to TRBD1 (5 bases). The CDR3 contains 15 residues. Germline V lookup: CDR1 MNHEY, CDR2 SMNVEV (reference sequence). The V end lost 6 bases, the J end lost 2 bases, and 17 bases lay between the germline ends. The DNA of the CDR3 is TGTGCCAGCAGCCGAAGACTCACAGGACCCTACGAGCAGTACTTC. It encodes CASSRRLTGPYEQYF.

This clone was seen once. V usage is TRBV15 and J usage is TRBJ2-7, with TRBD2 matching over 10 bases. The ends lost 1 base at V and 4 bases at J; junction bases unmatched: 4. Germline CDR1 reads LNHNV; CDR2 reads YYDKDF (reference sequence). The CDR3 is 15 residues long. CDR3 loop: CATSRGLAGVYEQYF. CDR3 bases: TGTGCCACCAGCAGAGGGCTAGCGGGGGTATACGAGCAGTACTTC.

The chain carries TRBV5-6 and TRBJ2-1; D may be TRBD2 (5 bases). Germline loops: CDR1 SGHDT, CDR2 YYEEEE. Between the trimmed V and J ends, which lost 6 bases and 5 bases, there was a span of 15 bases. This CDR3 has 14 amino acids. CDR3 protein: CASIEGGSHNEQFF. DNA of the CDR3: TGTGCCAGCATCGAAGGAGGCAGCCACAATGAGCAGTTCTTC. The full variable domain, its missing parts supplied by reference TRBV5-6 and TRBJ2-1, is DAGVTQSPTHLIKTRGQQVTLRCSPKSGHDTVSWYQQALGQGPQFIFQYYEEEERQRGNFPDRFSGHQFPNYSSELNVNALLLGDSALYLCASIEGGSHNEQFFGPGTRLTVL.

This clone has a handful of counts. The chain combines TRBV7-2 with TRBJ2-5, with 7 bases matching TRBD2. The CDR3 length is 16 residues. Trimming took 1 base from V and 1 from J; bases not matched to a gene: 6. Germline values: CDR1 SGHTA, CDR2 FQGNSA. The CDR3 here is CASSLGQSSGQETQYF. DNA for the CDR3: TGTGCCAGCAGCTTAGGACAGTCTAGCGGCCAAGAGACCCAGTACTTC.

In this sample, this clone turned up a few times. V gene TRBV6-1 combines with J gene TRBJ1-3; no clear D. V lost 1 base, J lost 0 bases, and 7 bases lay in between. CDR3 length: 15 residues. In germline, CDR1 is MNHNS, CDR2 SASEGT. The CDR3 DNA reads as TGTGCCAGCAGTGAAGAGTCGAGCTCTGGAAACACCATATATTTT. Its translation: CASSEESSSGNTIYF.